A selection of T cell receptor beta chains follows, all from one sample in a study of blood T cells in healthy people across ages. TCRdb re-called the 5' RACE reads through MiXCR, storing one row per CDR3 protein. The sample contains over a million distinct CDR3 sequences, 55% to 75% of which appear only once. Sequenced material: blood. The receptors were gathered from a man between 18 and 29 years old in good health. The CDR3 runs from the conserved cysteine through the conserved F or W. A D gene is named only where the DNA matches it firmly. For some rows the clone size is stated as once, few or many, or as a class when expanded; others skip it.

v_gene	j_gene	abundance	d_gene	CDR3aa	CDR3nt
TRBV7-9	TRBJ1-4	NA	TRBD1	CASSFSDRGTNEKLFF	TGTGCCAGCAGCTTTTCAGACAGGGGAACTAATGAAAAACTGTTTTTT
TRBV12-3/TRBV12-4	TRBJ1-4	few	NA	CASRPTGQANEKLFF	TGTGCCAGCAGACCAACAGGGCAGGCTAATGAAAAACTGTTTTTT
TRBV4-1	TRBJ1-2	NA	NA	CASSQGRQINKGDGYTF	TGCGCCAGCAGCCAAGGTCGCCAGATAAATAAGGGAGATGGCTACACCTTC
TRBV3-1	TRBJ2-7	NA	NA	CASSPGPPEQYF	TGTGCCAGCAGCCCGGGGCCCCCCGAGCAGTACTTC
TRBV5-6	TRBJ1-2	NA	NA	CASSLRAADGYTF	TGTGCCAGCAGCTTGAGGGCGGCAGATGGCTACACCTTC
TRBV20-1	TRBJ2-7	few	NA	CSASLEQITYEQYF	TGCAGTGCTAGCCTCGAACAGATTACCTACGAGCAGTACTTC
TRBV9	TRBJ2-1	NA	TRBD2	CASSAGLYLEQFF	TGTGCCAGCAGCGCGGGACTATATCTAGAGCAGTTCTTC
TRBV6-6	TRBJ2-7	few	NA	CASRPAGSKSSYEQYF	TGTGCCAGCAGGCCCGCGGGGTCGAAGAGCTCCTACGAGCAGTACTTC
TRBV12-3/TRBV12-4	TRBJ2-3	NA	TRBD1	CASSLMTGVADTQYF	TGTGCCAGCAGTTTAATGACAGGGGTGGCAGATACGCAGTATTTT
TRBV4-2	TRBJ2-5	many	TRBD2	CASSQGSSGGAETQYF	TGTGCCAGCAGCCAAGGGTCTAGCGGGGGGGCGGAGACCCAGTACTTC
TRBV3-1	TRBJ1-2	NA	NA	CASSQDPQGIEGYTF	TGTGCCAGCAGCCAAGATCCGCAGGGTATAGAGGGCTACACCTTC
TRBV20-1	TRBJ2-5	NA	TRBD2	CSAGEVSGVQETQYF	TGCAGTGCGGGGGAGGTTAGCGGGGTTCAAGAGACCCAGTACTTC
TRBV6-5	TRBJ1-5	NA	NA	CASGRRRKGSNQPQHF	TGTGCCAGCGGGCGGAGGAGGAAGGGGAGCAATCAGCCCCAGCATTTT
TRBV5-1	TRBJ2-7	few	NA	CASSRAGQSYEQYF	TGCGCCAGCAGCCGCGCAGGACAATCCTACGAGCAGTACTTC
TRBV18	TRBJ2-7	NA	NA	CASSPLPGEADEQYF	TGTGCCAGCTCACCACTTCCAGGTGAAGCCGACGAGCAGTACTTC
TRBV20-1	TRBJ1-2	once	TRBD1	CSAPAGTGGGSYTF	TGCAGTGCTCCCGCCGGGACAGGGGGCGGCAGCTACACCTTC
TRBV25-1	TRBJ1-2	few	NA	CASSESVWGGGSGYTF	TGTGCCAGCAGTGAATCTGTTTGGGGGGGCGGATCGGGCTACACCTTC
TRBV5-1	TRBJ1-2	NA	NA	CASSPDSPVRGYTF	TGCGCCAGCAGCCCTGACAGCCCCGTTAGGGGCTACACCTTC
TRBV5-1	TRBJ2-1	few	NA	CASSSTGSTPYNEQFF	TGCGCCAGCAGCTCCACGGGTAGCACCCCCTACAATGAGCAGTTCTTC
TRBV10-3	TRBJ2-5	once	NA	CAIRTDWAETQYF	TGTGCCATCAGAACGGACTGGGCAGAGACCCAGTACTTC
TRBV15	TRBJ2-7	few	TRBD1	CATGTGYYEQYF	TGTGCCACCGGGACAGGGTACTACGAGCAGTACTTC
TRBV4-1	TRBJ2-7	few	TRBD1	CASSQEWDSYEQYF	TGCGCCAGCAGCCAAGAATGGGACAGCTACGAGCAGTACTTC
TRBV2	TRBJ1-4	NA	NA	CASGSQGRYGKLFF	TGTGCCAGCGGCTCACAGGGTCGGTACGGAAAACTGTTTTTT
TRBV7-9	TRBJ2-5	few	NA	CASSLVAAADVGETQYF	TGTGCCAGCAGCTTAGTGGCAGCGGCCGACGTGGGAGAGACCCAGTACTTC
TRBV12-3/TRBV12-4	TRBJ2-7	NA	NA	CASNPSYNEQYF	TGTGCCAGCAATCCCTCCTACAATGAGCAGTACTTC
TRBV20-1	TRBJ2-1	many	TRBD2	CSARTSGSYNEQFF	TGCAGCGCACGGACTAGCGGGAGCTACAATGAGCAGTTCTTC
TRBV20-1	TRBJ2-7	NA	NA	CSATNLNAFLYEQYF	TGCAGTGCTACAAACCTCAACGCGTTTCTCTACGAGCAGTACTTC
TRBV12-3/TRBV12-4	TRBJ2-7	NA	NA	CASSLYREGYEQYF	TGTGCCAGCAGTTTGTACAGGGAGGGCTACGAGCAGTACTTC
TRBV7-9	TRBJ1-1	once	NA	CASSLDVPDEAFF	TGTGCCAGCAGCTTAGATGTCCCCGATGAAGCTTTCTTT
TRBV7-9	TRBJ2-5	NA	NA	CASSLKGAWETQYF	TGTGCCAGCAGCTTAAAGGGCGCATGGGAGACCCAGTACTTC
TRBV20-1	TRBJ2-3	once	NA	CSATATRWDTQYF	TGCAGTGCTACCGCCACTCGATGGGATACGCAGTATTTT
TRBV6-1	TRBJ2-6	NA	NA	CASSEGSGANVLTF	TGTGCCAGCAGTGAAGGCTCTGGGGCCAACGTCCTGACTTTC
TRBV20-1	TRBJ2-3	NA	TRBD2	CSARGQRGEEDTQYF	TGCAGTGCTAGGGGGCAGCGGGGGGAGGAAGATACGCAGTATTTT
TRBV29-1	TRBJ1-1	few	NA	CSEGTNTEAFF	TGCAGCGAGGGTACCAACACTGAAGCTTTCTTT
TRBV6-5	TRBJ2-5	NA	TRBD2	CASSPGTSGVRETQYF	TGTGCCAGCAGTCCAGGGACTAGCGGGGTCAGAGAGACCCAGTACTTC
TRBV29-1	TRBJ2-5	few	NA	CSVEMGQETQYF	TGCAGCGTTGAAATGGGACAAGAGACCCAGTACTTC
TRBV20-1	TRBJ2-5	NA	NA	CSARASIGETQYF	TGCAGTGCTAGAGCTAGTATCGGGGAGACCCAGTACTTC
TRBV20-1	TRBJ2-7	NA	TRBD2	CSAWEGTNYEQYF	TGCAGTGCCTGGGAGGGAACTAACTACGAGCAGTACTTC
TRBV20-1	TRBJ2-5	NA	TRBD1	CSASDRGESPTQYF	TGCAGTGCTAGCGACAGGGGAGAATCGCCGACCCAGTACTTC
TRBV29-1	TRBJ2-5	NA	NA	CSLSPGNRETQYF	TGCAGCCTGTCACCGGGGAATCGTGAGACCCAGTACTTC
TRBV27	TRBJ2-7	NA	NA	CASRPLEPPLRDEQYF	TGTGCCAGCAGACCTCTAGAGCCCCCTCTTCGGGACGAGCAGTACTTC
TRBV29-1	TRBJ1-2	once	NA	CSVDGRGGYGYTF	TGCAGCGTTGACGGCAGGGGAGGCTATGGCTACACCTTC
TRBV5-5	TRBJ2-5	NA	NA	CASSQAWQTQETQYF	TGTGCCAGCAGCCAGGCCTGGCAGACCCAAGAGACCCAGTACTTC
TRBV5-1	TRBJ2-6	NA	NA	CASSYRGQSPIPRVPAGANVLTF	TGCGCCAGCAGCTATCGAGGACAGAGCCCGATTCCGCGAGTACCCGCTGGGGCCAACGTCCTGACTTTC
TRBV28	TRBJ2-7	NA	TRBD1	CATHRDRYYEQYF	TGTGCCACCCACCGGGACAGATACTACGAGCAGTACTTC
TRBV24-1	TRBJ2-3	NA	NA	CATSDPGDEAKTRDTQYF	TGTGCCACCAGTGATCCAGGAGACGAAGCAAAGACTAGAGATACGCAGTATTTT